This T cell receptor (beta chain) was sequenced during a study of blood T cell repertoires in COVID-19. In the study overall: COVID-19 samples from acute and convalescent phases originated in the United States, Italy and Spain. PBMCs, B-cell-depleted T cells, or T cells were the source of the cDNA or gDNA that made up the material.

Participant reports of clinical history set cohort assignment. Germline V gene data show CDR1 as DFQATT and CDR2 as SNEGSKA (reference sequence). V was trimmed by 3 bases and J by 4 bases, leaving 15 bases between them. CDR3 length: 14 amino acids. Clones were read by immunoSEQ multiplex PCR, and TCRdb kept only the in-frame ones, dropping some. Of about 210,000 clones listed, around 90% are singletons. The chain has TRBV20-1 and TRBJ1-1; D ambiguous. The sequenced sample was PBMCs or T cells enriched from blood (not recorded which). This clonotype originated in a man aged 25-45 years who had recovered from COVID-19. This chain's CDR3 is CSASILGEGTEAFF. The CDR3 DNA reads as TGCAGTGCTAGTATCCTCGGGGAGGGCACTGAAGCTTTCTTT.